The 27 T cell receptor beta chains presented below share a single source sample, sequenced in a study of blood T cell repertoires in COVID-19. TCRdb's copy holds only in-frame clones and misses some; the assay was immunoSEQ multiplex PCR. The sample consists of 140,000 or so clones, 75% to 85% of them appearing once. The sequenced sample was peripheral blood. Source of these receptors: a man between 65 and 80 years old who had recovered from COVID-19.

The chain couples TRBV3-1 (or the pseudogene TRBV3-2) to TRBJ2-5, with D perhaps matching TRBD1 (5 bases). Trimming pared 3 bases from V and 7 bases from J, leaving 9 bases between. Germline V gene data show CDR1 as LGHDT and CDR2 as YNNKEL (reference sequence). The length of the CDR3 is 12 residues. CDR3 bases: TGTGCCAGCAGCCAGATTACAGGGACCCAGTACTTC. Its translation is CASSQITGTQYF.

The chain recombines TRBV7-8 with TRBJ2-1; TRBD2 agrees at 8 bases. The V gene end was trimmed by 0 bases and the J gene end by 2 bases; junction bases not matched to a gene: 3. Per the germline V gene, CDR1 is SGHVS and CDR2 is FQNEAQ. The CDR3 is 16 residues long. The CDR3 loop reads CASSLAPLAAYNEQFF. The CDR3 DNA reads TGTGCCAGCAGCTTAGCGCCACTAGCGGCCTACAATGAGCAGTTCTTC.

With regard to this clone: No conserved phenylalanine or tryptophan ends this CDR3, so it is likely a read error. The limits of the CDR3 on the DNA are not certain, so only TCRdb's listed CDR3 is given. V usage is TRBV7-2 and J usage is TRBJ1-1. The V gene's germline CDR1 is SGHTA and CDR2 FQGNSA. The CDR3 extends over 8 residues, inclusive of both ends. The CDR3 region is CASSLGGS.

V and J are TRBV14 and TRBJ2-1; TRBD2 aligns across 7 bases. V dropped 4 bases and J dropped 2; count of bases not matched to a gene: 8. This CDR3 has 16 residues. Germline V CDR1 and CDR2: SGHDN, FVKESK. The CDR3 here is CASSRRTSVAYNEQFF. The CDR3 DNA reads TGTGCCAGCAGCCGTAGAACTAGCGTCGCCTACAATGAGCAGTTCTTC.

About this clone: The junction departs from the called germline gene at one end, perhaps through a read error. This chain joins TRBV11-2 and TRBJ2-1; TRBD1 aligns across 9 bases. This CDR3 has 15 amino acids. Germline lookup yields CDR1 SGHAT and CDR2 FQNNGV. As DNA, the CDR3 is TGTGCCAGCAGTTTAGCCGGGACAGGGAGGGGTGAGCAGTTCTTC. It encodes CASSLAGTGRGEQFF.

The chain joins TRBV2 to TRBJ2-7, with D perhaps TRBD2 (6 bases). Germline assignment: CDR1 SNHLY and CDR2 FYNNEI. V was clipped by 7 bases and J by 6 bases, with 22 bases between them. The CDR3 runs 15 residues. This CDR3 is CASTPEGKVSTEQYF. The DNA of the CDR3 is TGTGCCAGCACCCCGGAGGGGAAGGTTTCTACCGAGCAGTACTTC. Full variable domain (remainder filled in from reference TRBV2 and TRBJ2-7): EPEVTQTPSHQVTQMGQEVILRCVPISNHLYFYWYRQILGQKVEFLVSFYNNEISEKSEIFDDQFSVERPDGSNFTLKIRSTKLEDSAMYFCASTPEGKVSTEQYFGPGTRLTVT.

The chain employs TRBV10-3 and TRBJ2-7; the D gene is possibly TRBD1 (6 bases). The CDR3 covers 14 residues. Trimming removed 3 bases at V and 5 bases at J, with 14 bases between. Germline CDR1 ENHRY, CDR2 SYGVKD. This CDR3 is CAISDEGKGDEQYF. DNA of the CDR3: TGTGCCATCAGTGACGAGGGGAAGGGGGACGAGCAGTACTTC.

The chain couples TRBV14 to TRBJ1-1; D not resolved. V lost 2 bases and J lost 0, with 7 bases in between. This CDR3 region has 14 residues. CDR1 and CDR2 (germline): SGHDN, FVKESK. CDR3 in amino acids: CASSQILMNTEAFF. CDR3 coding DNA: TGTGCCAGCAGCCAAATACTGATGAACACTGAAGCTTTCTTT.

The chain recombines TRBV14 with TRBJ2-7, with 12 bases lining up with TRBD2. The CDR3 runs to 14 residues. V shed 4 bases and J 9 bases; nucleotides not matched to a gene: 7. Germline assignment: CDR1 SGHDN and CDR2 FVKESK. The CDR3 spells CASSPVGLAGRQYF. The CDR3, as DNA: TGTGCCAGCAGCCCCGTCGGACTAGCGGGACGGCAGTACTTC.

The CDR3 protein is CATSPAGYNEQFF. The CDR3 nucleotides are TGTGCCACCAGTCCAGCGGGCTACAATGAGCAGTTCTTC. The gene calls are TRBV15 and TRBJ2-1, with D maybe TRBD2 (6 bases). Germline lookup yields CDR1 LNHNV and CDR2 YYDKDF (reference sequence). The V and J ends lost 6 bases and 3 bases respectively, with 9 bases between them. The CDR3 loop spans 13 amino acids.

The chain recombines TRBV19 with TRBJ2-7, with 9 positions matching TRBD1. CDR3 size: 16 residues. The V gene's germline CDR1 is LNHDA and CDR2 SQIVND (reference sequence). V lost 4 bases, J lost 3 bases, and 10 bases stayed unmatched. The chain's CDR3 is CASSTPLGQGGYEQYF. For the CDR3, the DNA is TGTGCCAGTAGTACCCCCCTGGGACAGGGTGGCTACGAGCAGTACTTC.

The chain employs TRBV15 and TRBJ2-7; 7 bases fit TRBD2. Per the germline V gene, CDR1 is LNHNV and CDR2 is YYDKDF (reference sequence). This CDR3 region has 15 residues. The J segment lost 5 bases and the V segment lost 1 base, leaving 8 bases of the junction unmatched. CDR3 in amino acids: CATSRVSGMLDEQYF. CDR3 sequence (DNA): TGTGCCACCAGCAGAGTCAGCGGGATGCTCGACGAGCAGTACTTC.

V usage is TRBV7-2 and J usage is TRBJ2-3; D is unresolved. CDR1 is SGHTA and CDR2 is FQGNSA in the germline V gene. CDR3 length: 15 amino acids. V lost 1 base to trimming and J lost 2 bases, with 10 bases between them. CDR3: CASSLGAGNTDTQYF. As DNA, the CDR3 is TGTGCCAGCAGCTTAGGGGCAGGAAACACAGATACGCAGTATTTT.

This clone was seen a few times. The chain links TRBV11-3 to TRBJ2-3; D possibly corresponds to TRBD1 (6 bases). The CDR3 spans 16 residues. Deletions cut 4 bases from V and 0 bases from J, with 14 bases between. CDR1 SGHNT and CDR2 YENEEA come from the germline V gene. The CDR3 sequence: CASSSGQTTSTDTQYF. In DNA, the CDR3 is TGTGCCAGCAGCTCAGGACAGACCACTAGCACAGATACGCAGTATTTT.

The chain links TRBV27 to TRBJ1-6; D may be TRBD1 (6 bases). Germline lookup yields CDR1 MNHEY and CDR2 SMNVEV (reference sequence). The V gene lost 6 bases and the J gene lost 8 bases, with 26 bases spanning the gap. The CDR3 length is 18 residues. This chain's CDR3 is CASRVAGTTTRRHSPLHF. In nucleotides, the CDR3 is TGTGCCAGCAGGGTAGCCGGGACAACTACCCGACGGCATTCACCCCTCCACTTT.

CDR3: CASFTRFLFCEQFF. The CDR3, as DNA: TGTGCCAGCTTCACCAGGTTTTTATTTTGTGAGCAGTTCTTC. The rearrangement uses TRBV21-1 and TRBJ2-1; no DNA check was done on the table's D call, TRBD1. TRBV21-1 is deemed a pseudogene. The CDR3 covers 14 residues.

The chain couples TRBV10-3 to TRBJ2-7; 9 nucleotides line up with TRBD2. With 11 bases clipped from V and 2 bases from J, the junction kept 7 bases outside the gene matches. Germline V gene sequence: CDR1 ENHRY, CDR2 SYGVKD. The CDR3 totals 13 residues. The CDR3 nucleotides are TGTGCCTCCATAGCGGGAGAAGCCTACGAGCAGTACTTC. Translated, it gives CASIAGEAYEQYF.

The rearrangement uses TRBV10-2 and TRBJ2-1, with D tentatively TRBD1 (6 bases). The V end lost 4 bases, the J end lost 6 bases, and 13 bases lay between the germline ends. This CDR3 spans 14 amino acids. Germline loops: CDR1 WSHSY, CDR2 SAAADI. In DNA form, the CDR3 reads TGCGCCAGCAGTGCCTCCCGGACAGCCAATGAGCAGTTCTTC. Residues: CASSASRTANEQFF.

This clone was counted a few times. The chain is built from TRBV9 and TRBJ2-1; D not resolved. V shed 3 bases and J shed 4 bases, with 8 bases lying between them. The CDR3 sequence is 13 residues long. Germline V gene lookup returns CDR1 SGDLS and CDR2 YYNGEE. The CDR3 region is CASSETVYNEQFF. The DNA of the CDR3 is TGTGCCAGCAGCGAAACAGTATACAATGAGCAGTTCTTC.

This sequence joins TRBV5-1 and TRBJ2-5, with 11 nucleotides matching TRBD2. Germline trimming cut 0 bases from V and 4 bases from J; bases unmatched to any gene: 8. CDR1 SGHRS and CDR2 YFSETQ come from the germline V gene. The CDR3 has 17 amino acids. The CDR3 nucleotides read TGCGCCAGCAGCTTGGCCACTAGCGGGAGAGGGGGAGAGACCCAGTACTTC. Protein product: CASSLATSGRGGETQYF.

The DNA of the CDR3 is TGTGCCAGCAGTGCAACGGGAACCGGTGAAGCTTTCTTT. Translated: CASSATGTGEAFF. V is TRBV28 and J is TRBJ1-1; D call uncertain. The V gene lost 5 bases and the J gene lost 7 bases, with 14 bases spanning the gap. The germline V gene encodes CDR1 MDHEN and CDR2 SYDVKM. The CDR3 has 13 amino acids.

This chain connects TRBV6-1 to TRBJ2-7; unclear D gene. The CDR3 sequence is 11 residues long. The V gene lost 8 bases and the J gene lost 5 bases, with 10 bases spanning the gap. Germline-derived CDR1 and CDR2 are MNHNS and SASEGT. DNA for the CDR3: TGTGCCAGCTTGGGCAGACACGAGCAGTACTTC. The encoded protein is CASLGRHEQYF.

On this clone itself: Other nucleotide sequences from this sample produce the same CDR3. The gene calls are TRBV5-6 and TRBJ2-7; D is ambiguous. Trimming stripped 0 bases from V and 2 bases from J, with 9 bases between. The CDR3 is made up of 14 amino acids. Germline V gene sequence: CDR1 SGHDT, CDR2 YYEEEE. This chain's CDR3 is CASSLVGPPYEQYF. The CDR3 nucleotides are TGTGCCAGCAGCTTGGTTGGGCCACCCTACGAGCAGTACTTC.

The V and J genes are TRBV7-9 and TRBJ2-3, with D tentatively TRBD2 (7 bases). The germline V and J ends were trimmed by 2 bases and 3 bases, with 21 bases remaining between them. The CDR3 spans 18 residues. CDR1 and CDR2 (germline): SEHNR, FQNEAQ (reference sequence). CDR3 coding DNA: TGTGCCAGCAGCTTACCAGGGGCGGGGGCGCGGCTAACAGATACGCAGTATTTT. Encoded protein: CASSLPGAGARLTDTQYF.

Notes on this clone: The junction shows a germline mismatch at one end, possibly a read error. The chain joins TRBV2 to TRBJ2-5; 14 nucleotides agree with TRBD2. Germline CDR1 reads SNHLY; CDR2 reads FYNNEI. The CDR3 totals 13 residues. The CDR3 DNA sequence: TGTGCCAGCAGTGTAGGGACTAGCGGGAGTAGGGACTTC. It yields the protein CASSVGTSGSRDF. Supplemented by reference TRBV2 and TRBJ2-5, the full variable domain reads EPEVTQTPSHQVTQMGQEVILRCVPISNHLYFYWYRQILGQKVEFLVSFYNNEISEKSEIFDDQFSVERPDGSNFTLKIRSTKLEDSAMYFCASSVGTSGSRDFGPGTRLLVL.

This chain's CDR3 is CASSLARGLETQYF. CDR3 sequence (DNA): TGTGCCAGCAGCCTCGCCCGAGGGTTGGAGACCCAGTACTTC. The chain is built from TRBV5-4 and TRBJ2-5; a weak D match, TRBD2 (5 bases). V was trimmed by 4 bases and J by 5 bases, leaving 15 bases between them. There are 14 residues in the CDR3. Germline V CDR1 and CDR2: SGHNT, YYREEE (reference sequence).

The chain links TRBV5-1 to TRBJ2-7; D may be TRBD1 (6 bases). CDR3 size: 14 residues. V dropped 4 bases and J dropped 3 bases, with 14 bases sitting between them. Per germline, CDR1 SGHRS and CDR2 YFSETQ. The CDR3 loop reads CASSPSTGSYEQYF. The DNA of the CDR3 is TGCGCCAGCAGCCCCTCGACAGGTAGCTACGAGCAGTACTTC.